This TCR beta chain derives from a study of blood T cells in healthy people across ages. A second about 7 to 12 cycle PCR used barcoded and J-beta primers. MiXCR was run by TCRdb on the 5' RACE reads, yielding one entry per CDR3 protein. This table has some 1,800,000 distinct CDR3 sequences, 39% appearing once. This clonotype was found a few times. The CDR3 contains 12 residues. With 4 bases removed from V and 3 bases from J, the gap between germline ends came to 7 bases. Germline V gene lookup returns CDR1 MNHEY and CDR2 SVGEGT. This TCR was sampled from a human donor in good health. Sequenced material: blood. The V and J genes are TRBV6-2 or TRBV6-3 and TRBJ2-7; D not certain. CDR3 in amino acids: CASSWTVYEQYF. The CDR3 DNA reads TGTGCCAGCAGTTGGACGGTCTACGAGCAGTACTTC.